Listed here is a single T cell receptor (beta chain). The germline CDR1 and CDR2 sequences are MDHEN and SYDVKM. The CDR3 has 16 residues. After removal of 3 bases from V and 6 bases from J, the junction contained 10 bases not matched to a gene. This sample is drawn from a study of blood T cell repertoires in COVID-19. Study background: Specimens from acute and convalescent COVID-19 originated in the United States, Italy and Spain.

The protocol was immunoSEQ multiplex PCR, while the TCRdb copy is restricted to in-frame clones and leaves out a portion. The sample carries under 500,000 clones, around nine tenths recorded once. The receptor comes from a woman aged 18-29 years with acute COVID-19. Specimen: PBMCs or T cells enriched from blood (not recorded which). The chain combines TRBV28 with TRBJ1-3, with 8 positions matching TRBD1. DNA of the CDR3: TGTGCCAGCAGTTTGCGTTTTGGACAGGGTGAAAACACCATATATTTT. Protein sequence: CASSLRFGQGENTIYF.